What follows is one T cell receptor (beta chain) and its context. These data come from a study of blood T cell repertoires in COVID-19. About the research overall: Donors in the United States, Italy and Spain gave samples during acute or convalescent COVID-19. Sample material is recorded as cDNA or gDNA derived from T cells, B-cell-depleted T cells, or PBMCs.

Germline V gene lookup returns CDR1 MNHEY and CDR2 SVGAGI. CDR3 length: 13 amino acids. Trimming cost V 7 bases and J 6 bases, with 12 bases left between them. Per the original methods: For nucleated cells, counts were estimated from reference gene primer amplification. Some clones are missing from TCRdb's copy, which holds only in-frame ones; the method was immunoSEQ multiplex PCR. That table gives V, J and clone size, and the DNA gave D and trimming. This sample has over 130,000 clones, with around nine tenths found just once. This TCR derives from a human donor in a cohort sampled during active COVID-19. Specimen: peripheral blood. The chain uses TRBV6-5 and TRBJ1-4; D is unresolved. CDR3 DNA sequence: TGTGCCAGCAACGGGATCCAGGATGAAAAACTGTTTTTT. It is translated as CASNGIQDEKLFF.